Below are 28 T cell receptor beta chains sequenced from a single sample in a study of Graves' ophthalmopathy and Graves' hyperthyroidism. RNA served as the template for amplifying TCR beta CDR3 regions. HTBI-primed first-round RT-PCR preceded second-round multiplex PCR. TCRdb processed the multiplex PCR reads anew with MiXCR; each CDR3 protein has one entry. The data hold some 210,000 distinct CDR3 sequences, with 25% to 30% observed a single time. Sequencing input: peripheral blood. The receptors originated from a man aged 45-60 years with Graves' ophthalmopathy.

This clonotype has ten or more counts. The J gene is TRBJ2-5, the V gene TRBV20-1, with 9 bases identical to TRBD1. Germline CDR1 reads DFQATT; CDR2 reads SNEGSKA (reference sequence). The CDR3 is 15 residues long. Losses at the gene ends were 1 base for V and 2 bases for J; bases not matched to a gene: 5. The CDR3 protein is CSARAPDRGQETQYF. In DNA, the CDR3 is TGCAGTGCTAGAGCTCCGGACAGGGGTCAAGAGACCCAGTACTTC.

This clonotype was recorded many times. The chain uses TRBV20-1 and TRBJ1-1; perhaps TRBD1 as D (6 bases). Per germline, CDR1 DFQATT and CDR2 SNEGSKA (reference sequence). The V and J ends lost 4 bases and 7 bases respectively, with 16 bases between them. This CDR3 region has 13 residues. In DNA form, the CDR3 reads TGCAGTGCTACGACAGGACCGGGGGGTGAAGCTTTCTTT. It encodes CSATTGPGGEAFF.

This clonotype was seen repeatedly, ten times or more. This chain uses TRBV19 with TRBJ2-4; 7 bases are shared with TRBD1. The CDR3 spans 14 residues. Germline-derived CDR1 and CDR2 are LNHDA and SQIVND (reference sequence). J was trimmed by 3 bases and V by 7 bases; bases with no gene match: 6. In nucleotides, the CDR3 is TGTGCCAGTAACGTAGGGGGCGGCAAAAACATTCAGTACTTC. Its protein is CASNVGGGKNIQYF. Together with reference TRBV19 and TRBJ2-4, the CDR3 gives the full variable domain: DGGITQSPKYLFRKEGQNVTLSCEQNLNHDAMYWYRQDPGQGLRLIYYSQIVNDFQKGDIAEGYSVSREKKESFPLTVTSAQKNPTAFYLCASNVGGGKNIQYFGAGTRLSVL.

This clonotype has ten or more counts. The chain couples TRBV15 to TRBJ1-1, with TRBD1 matching 8 bases. Trimming took 3 bases from V and 4 from J; bases not matched to a gene: 1. The germline V gene has CDR1 LNHNV and CDR2 YYDKDF (reference sequence). The length of the CDR3 is 13 residues. In DNA form, the CDR3 reads TGTGCCACCAGCAGCACAGGGGGCACTGAAGCTTTCTTT. Translated, it gives CATSSTGGTEAFF. Filled out from reference TRBV15 and TRBJ1-1, the complete variable domain reads DAMVIQNPRYQVTQFGKPVTLSCSQTLNHNVMYWYQQKSSQAPKLLFHYYDKDFNNEADTPDNFQSRRPNTSFCFLDIRSPGLGDTAMYLCATSSTGGTEAFFGQGTRLTVV.

The J gene is TRBJ2-5, the V gene TRBV10-2; 7 bases line up with TRBD1. With V trimmed by 8 bases and J by 3 bases, 9 bases remained unmatched. This CDR3 is built from 14 residues. The germline V gene encodes CDR1 WSHSY and CDR2 SAAADI. The DNA for the CDR3 is TGCGCCAGCTCGACAGGGTTGGCTAAAGAGACCCAGTACTTC. Amino acid sequence: CASSTGLAKETQYF.

The gene calls are TRBV6-2 or TRBV6-3 and TRBJ2-7; perhaps TRBD2 as D (6 bases). Germline CDR1 reads MNHEY; CDR2 reads SVGEGT. Trimming cost V 2 bases and J 6 bases, with 14 bases left between them. The CDR3 is 14 amino acids. CDR3 region: CASSYERARSEQYF. CDR3 in DNA: TGTGCCAGCAGTTACGAGCGGGCCAGGAGCGAGCAGTACTTC.

This clonotype came up a few times. The V call is TRBV28, the J call TRBJ2-7; D is perhaps TRBD1 (6 bases). The germline V gene has CDR1 MDHEN and CDR2 SYDVKM. The V end lost 2 bases, the J end lost 0 bases, and 14 bases lay between the germline ends. CDR3 length equals 16 residues. The CDR3 protein is CASSLPRTADSYEQYF. CDR3 sequence (DNA): TGTGCCAGCAGTTTACCCCGGACAGCCGACTCCTACGAGCAGTACTTC.

The table lists this clonotype with many counts. The chain recombines TRBV14 with TRBJ2-2; 7 nucleotides agree with TRBD2. The germline gives CDR1 SGHDN, CDR2 FVKESK. The CDR3 is 17 residues long. V gave up 0 bases and J gave up 5 bases; unmatched junction bases: 9. CDR3 residues: CASSQDRLAEVTGELFF. CDR3 in DNA: TGTGCCAGCAGCCAAGATCGGCTAGCGGAGGTAACCGGGGAGCTGTTTTTT. The full variable domain, in which reference TRBV14 and TRBJ2-2 provide the parts outside the CDR3, is EAGVTQFPSHSVIEKGQTVTLRCDPISGHDNLYWYRRVMGKEIKFLLHFVKESKQDESGMPNNRFLAERTGGTYSTLKVQPAELEDSGVYFCASSQDRLAEVTGELFFGEGSRLTVL.

This clonotype was detected many times. This chain uses TRBV24-1 with TRBJ2-2; perhaps TRBD1 as D (6 bases). The CDR3 extends over 13 amino acids. CDR1 and CDR2 (germline): KGHDR, SFDVKD. V was clipped by 8 bases and J by 1 base, with 7 bases between them. The CDR3 spells CATKQGNTGELFF. The CDR3 nucleotides are TGTGCCACCAAACAGGGGAACACCGGGGAGCTGTTTTTT.

This clonotype appeared many times. The CDR3 region is CASSLFGGYEQYF. CDR3 bases: TGTGCCAGCAGTTTATTTGGGGGATACGAGCAGTACTTC. The V and J genes are TRBV27 and TRBJ2-7; possibly TRBD1 or TRBD2 for D (5 bases each). V was shortened by 1 base and J by 4 bases, with 8 bases between the two germline ends. Per germline, CDR1 MNHEY and CDR2 SMNVEV (reference sequence). CDR3 length: 13 residues.

Ten or more counts support this clonotype. This rearrangement joins TRBV28 to TRBJ2-7, with a possible D match to TRBD1 (6 bases). The CDR3 contains 15 residues. Germline CDR1 MDHEN, CDR2 SYDVKM. Trimming removed 1 base at V and 4 bases at J, with 14 bases between. CDR3 nucleotide sequence: TGTGCCAGCAGTTTATCGTCAGGGGCCAAGTACGAGCAGTACTTC. Its translation: CASSLSSGAKYEQYF.

The chain employs TRBV12-3 or TRBV12-4 and TRBJ2-5; possibly TRBD2 for D (7 bases). Trimming took off 5 bases at V and 7 bases at J, with 11 bases between the two ends. This CDR3 comprises 12 residues. CDR3: CASSQGGGTQYF. The DNA of the CDR3 is TGTGCCAGCAGTCAAGGGGGGGGGACCCAGTACTTC.

At least ten counts were recorded for this clonotype. Since a much larger clone is just one base distant, this may be a read error. This chain joins TRBV20-1 and TRBJ2-7; TRBD2 matches at 11 bases. The CDR3 is 13 residues long. Losses at the gene ends were 4 bases for V and 6 bases for J; bases not matched to a gene: 5. The germline V gene encodes CDR1 DFQATT and CDR2 SNEGSKA (reference sequence). CDR3 bases: TGCAGTGCTACCGGGACTAGCGGCTGCGAGCAGTACTTC. This gives the protein CSATGTSGCEQYF.

At least ten counts were recorded for this clonotype. The rearrangement links TRBV20-1 to TRBJ1-1; D unclear. Trimming took 2 bases from V and 3 from J, leaving 10 bases between them. Germline lookup yields CDR1 DFQATT and CDR2 SNEGSKA (reference sequence). This CDR3 spans 13 amino acids. The CDR3, as DNA: TGCAGTGCTAGAAACAGCCAGTACACTGAAGCTTTCTTT. As protein: CSARNSQYTEAFF.

This clonotype was recorded many times. DNA of the CDR3: TGTGCCAGCAGTTACTCTCGCGGGACGATAAGAAACACCGGGGAGCTGTTTTTT. It translates to CASSYSRGTIRNTGELFF. V usage is TRBV6-2 or TRBV6-3 and J usage is TRBJ2-2; TRBD2 is a possible D gene (6 bases). Between the trimmed V and J ends, which lost 0 bases and 2 bases, there was a span of 16 bases. The CDR3 is 18 residues long. Germline V gives CDR1 MNHEY, CDR2 SVGEGT.

This chain connects TRBV19 to TRBJ1-2; the D is unclear. The germline V gene encodes CDR1 LNHDA and CDR2 SQIVND (reference sequence). This CDR3 spans 13 amino acids. V was shortened by 3 bases and J by 4 bases, with 9 bases between the two germline ends. The CDR3 DNA reads TGTGCCAGTAGTATCAGATCACTCTATGGCTACACCTTC. Its translation is CASSIRSLYGYTF.

This clonotype was counted many times. The chain links TRBV3-1 to TRBJ2-5; possibly TRBD1 or TRBD2 for D (5 bases each). The CDR3 has 16 residues. Trimming removed 2 bases from V and 4 bases from J, with 17 bases in between. Germline CDR1 reads LGHDT; CDR2 reads YNNKEL (reference sequence). This CDR3 is CASSQNPRAGAETQYF. The CDR3 coding sequence is TGTGCCAGCAGCCAAAATCCCCGCGCCGGGGCAGAGACCCAGTACTTC.

This clonotype was seen many times. Here the CDR3 DNA reads TGTGCCAGCAGCCCCAGCCCGGGAGTTAACTACGAGCAGTACTTC. Residues: CASSPSPGVNYEQYF. The chain uses TRBV7-8 and TRBJ2-7, with D possibly TRBD2 on 6 matching bases. This CDR3 is 15 amino acids long. Germline V CDR1 and CDR2: SGHVS, FQNEAQ. Trimming removed 5 bases at V and 3 bases at J, with 17 bases between.

This chain connects TRBV28 to TRBJ2-7, with D maybe TRBD2 (6 bases). Germline CDR1 and CDR2: MDHEN and SYDVKM. V lost 1 base and J 5 bases, leaving 15 bases between the germline ends. The CDR3 has 15 residues. The CDR3 here is CASSLLRGKVHEQYF. In nucleotides, the CDR3 is TGTGCCAGCAGTTTATTACGCGGGAAGGTCCACGAGCAGTACTTC.

The rearrangement uses TRBV25-1 and TRBJ1-2; D perhaps matches TRBD1 (6 bases). Germline V gene sequence: CDR1 MGHDK, CDR2 SYGVNS. V lost 6 bases and J lost 5, with 7 bases in between. CDR3 size: 11 residues. CDR3 residues: CASSRGYGYTF. The DNA for the CDR3 is TGTGCCAGCAGCAGGGGTTATGGCTACACCTTC.

This clonotype was counted many times. This sequence joins TRBV28 and TRBJ2-7, with TRBD2 matching over 10 bases. Germline values: CDR1 MDHEN, CDR2 SYDVKM. The CDR3 loop spans 15 amino acids. The V gene end was trimmed by 7 bases and the J gene end by 1 base; junction bases not matched to a gene: 7. CDR3 in amino acids: CASTPLAGESYEQYF. The CDR3 DNA reads TGTGCCAGCACTCCCCTAGCGGGAGAATCCTACGAGCAGTACTTC.

This clonotype showed up many times. The rearrangement joins TRBV30 to TRBJ1-1, with TRBD1 as a possible D gene (5 bases). Trimming pared 6 bases from V and 4 bases from J, leaving 18 bases between. CDR3 length: 14 amino acids. Germline V gene data show CDR1 as GTSNPN and CDR2 as SVGIG (reference sequence). DNA for the CDR3: TGTGCCTGCCCCCAAAGGGGACGGTTCACTGAAGCTTTCTTT. This sequence encodes CACPQRGRFTEAFF. Together with reference TRBV30 and TRBJ1-1, the CDR3 gives the full variable domain: SQTIHQWPATLVQPVGSPLSLECTVEGTSNPNLYWYRQAAGRGLQLLFYSVGIGQISSEVPQNLSASRPQDRQFILSSKKLLLSDSGFYLCACPQRGRFTEAFFGQGTRLTVV.

This clonotype came up a few times. The rearrangement uses TRBV6-5 and TRBJ1-1; no definite D call. The CDR3 has 13 amino acids. V was pared by 4 bases and J by 5 bases, with 11 bases between. Germline CDR1 reads MNHEY; CDR2 reads SVGAGI. The CDR3 nucleotides read TGTGCCAGCAGTTCGCGGGGTTGGACTGAAGCTTTCTTT. Translation: CASSSRGWTEAFF.

This clonotype was picked up many times. This chain joins TRBV10-1 and TRBJ2-5, with 9 bases identical to TRBD1. This CDR3 contains 14 residues. Germline V gives CDR1 WNHNN, CDR2 SYGVQD (reference sequence). Trimming cost V 6 bases and J 7 bases; bases outside gene matches: 9. CDR3 protein: CASSRQGERGTQYF. The CDR3 DNA reads TGCGCCAGCAGCAGACAGGGGGAGCGCGGGACCCAGTACTTC.

This clonotype was counted many times. V usage is TRBV5-1 and J usage is TRBJ2-5; unclear D gene. The CDR3 sequence is 15 residues long. Trimming removed 0 bases from V and 1 base from J, with 10 bases in between. Germline CDR1 is SGHRS and CDR2 is YFSETQ. The CDR3 protein is CASSLGSQSQETQYF. The CDR3, as DNA: TGCGCCAGCAGCTTGGGGAGCCAGAGCCAAGAGACCCAGTACTTC.

This clonotype was counted ten times or more. The chain joins TRBV9 to TRBJ2-7, with TRBD2 matching 7 bases. This CDR3 is built from 15 residues. J was trimmed by 0 bases and V by 4 bases; bases with no gene match: 7. Germline CDR1 is SGDLS and CDR2 is YYNGEE. This chain's CDR3 is CASSRDYRSSYEQYF. The CDR3 DNA sequence: TGTGCCAGCAGCAGGGACTACCGGAGCTCCTACGAGCAGTACTTC.

This clonotype was seen at least ten times. The rearrangement joins TRBV18 to TRBJ2-2, with D unclear. CDR1 is KGHSH, CDR2 LQKENI, per germline. Trimming stripped 0 bases from V and 5 bases from J, with 10 bases between. CDR3 length: 15 residues. The CDR3 spells CASSPPAGVTGELFF. The CDR3, as DNA: TGTGCCAGCTCACCACCGGCTGGGGTAACCGGGGAGCTGTTTTTT.

Ten or more counts support this clonotype. This rearrangement joins TRBV12-3 or TRBV12-4 to TRBJ1-6; D call uncertain. V gave up 7 bases and J gave up 9 bases, with 13 bases separating them. This CDR3 comprises 13 residues. CDR3 loop: CASTFGSTSPLHF. CDR3 nucleotide sequence: TGTGCCAGCACTTTCGGGTCGACTTCACCCCTCCACTTT.